Sequencing of this TCR beta chain was carried out in a study of cytomegalovirus exposure and HLA in healthy donors. Study-wide results and caveats: Later analysis revealed greater clonal expansion in HLA-associated TCR beta chains than in equally common others. Productive rates of about 90% or about 30% were seen for most TCR beta V segments in an earlier analysis. Reports described diagnosis of cytomegalovirus status by the classifier as highly specific and sensitive.

The CDR3 extends over 11 amino acids. V was shortened by 5 bases and J by 8 bases, with 9 bases between the two germline ends. CDR1 and CDR2 from the germline V gene are MDHEN and SYDVKM. On this clone itself: Its target is unknown.

The primer mix had 60 Vbeta and 13 Jbeta primers. Only in-frame clones appear in the TCRdb table, and some are missing; sequencing was by immunoSEQ multiplex PCR. Counted here are about 43,000 clones, 45% to 60% occurring once; the ten biggest clones make up 5.5% to 7%. This TCR was recovered from a man aged 55-75 years in good health and CMV-seronegative. The chain links TRBV28 to TRBJ1-2, with D unresolved. Material: PBMCs. DNA of the CDR3: TGTGCCAGCAGTCCCCTGCGAGGCTACACCTTC. Translating gives CASSPLRGYTF.